The 15 T cell receptor beta chains reported below all come from one sample, sequenced in a study of cytomegalovirus exposure and HLA in healthy donors. Researchers ran the PCR with 60 Vbeta and 13 Jbeta primers. Sequencing used immunoSEQ multiplex PCR; TCRdb keeps in-frame clones, though not all of them. The specimen's table records 220,000 or so clones. The sequenced sample was PBMCs. The receptors derive from a girl aged 2 to 10 in good health and CMV-seropositive.

This chain links TRBV5-4 with TRBJ2-2, with 9 bases that match TRBD2. The CDR3 runs 16 residues. Trimming removed 3 bases from V and 7 bases from J; junction bases left unmatched: 10. Germline CDR1 reads SGHNT; CDR2 reads YYREEE (reference sequence). The CDR3, as DNA: TGTGCCAGCAGCTCTATAGCGGGAGTGGGCTTCGGGGAGCTGTTTTTT. Its protein is CASSSIAGVGFGELFF.

V and J are TRBV6-6 and TRBJ1-5, with 8 bases lining up with TRBD1. The CDR3 runs to 15 residues. CDR1 and CDR2 from the germline V gene are MNHNY and SVGAGI (reference sequence). Trimming cost V 8 bases and J 3 bases; bases outside gene matches: 9. CDR3 loop: CASQPGQAYNQPQHF. In DNA, the CDR3 is TGTGCCAGCCAACCGGGACAGGCCTACAATCAGCCCCAGCATTTT.

The chain couples TRBV10-1 to TRBJ2-7; D remains unclear. CDR1 and CDR2 from the germline V gene are WNHNN and SYGVQD (reference sequence). The V gene lost 6 bases and the J gene lost 6 bases, with 12 bases spanning the gap. This CDR3 region has 12 residues. The CDR3 DNA sequence: TGCGCCAGCAGCGACTCGCCATCCGAGCAGTACTTC. This encodes CASSDSPSEQYF.

This chain uses TRBV4-2 with TRBJ2-1, with TRBD2 identical over 11 bases. Germline V lookup: CDR1 LGHNA, CDR2 YNFKEQ. Trimming took 0 bases from V and 0 from J; bases not matched to a gene: 1. This CDR3 spans 17 amino acids. CDR3 nucleotides: TGTGCCAGCAGCCAAGAAACTAGCGGGAGCTCCTACAATGAGCAGTTCTTC. Its protein product is CASSQETSGSSYNEQFF.

The chain links TRBV27 to TRBJ1-2, with D tentatively TRBD1 (6 bases). V lost 0 bases and J lost 5, with 19 bases in between. Germline V lookup: CDR1 MNHEY, CDR2 SMNVEV (reference sequence). The CDR3 is 17 amino acids. CDR3 protein: CASSLSASPTGRYGYTF. CDR3 coding DNA: TGTGCCAGCAGTTTATCCGCATCCCCCACAGGGCGGTATGGCTACACCTTC.

The chain is built from TRBV10-2 and TRBJ2-1; TRBD2 matches at 10 bases. V dropped 5 bases and J dropped 1; count of bases not matched to a gene: 5. The V gene's germline CDR1 is WSHSY and CDR2 SAAADI. There are 16 residues in the CDR3. In DNA form, the CDR3 reads TGCGCCAGCAGTCCACTAGCGGGGCTATCCTACAATGAGCAGTTCTTC. Translation gives CASSPLAGLSYNEQFF.

V gene TRBV13 combines with J gene TRBJ2-7, with TRBD2 matching over 8 bases. Trimming cost V 5 bases and J 1 base; bases outside gene matches: 13. Germline V gene sequence: CDR1 PRHDT, CDR2 FYEKMQ (reference sequence). This CDR3 has 17 residues. The CDR3 loop is CASSPGWSGSGSYEQYF. DNA of the CDR3: TGTGCCAGCAGCCCCGGATGGAGCGGGAGTGGATCCTACGAGCAGTACTTC. The variable domain in full, completed from reference TRBV13 and TRBJ2-7, reads AAGVIQSPRHLIKEKRETATLKCYPIPRHDTVYWYQQGPGQDPQFLISFYEKMQSDKGSIPDRFSAQQFSDYHSELNMSSLELGDSALYFCASSPGWSGSGSYEQYFGPGTRLTVT.

The chain has TRBV10-2 and TRBJ2-7; 13 positions agree with TRBD2. The CDR3 totals 17 residues. V trimming: 0 bases; J trimming: 1 base; junction bases outside the gene matches: 3. CDR1 and CDR2 from the germline V gene are WSHSY and SAAADI. As DNA, the CDR3 is TGCGCCAGCAGTGAGTCTCAGGGACTAGCGGGGTCCTACGAGCAGTACTTC. This translates into CASSESQGLAGSYEQYF.

In nucleotides, the CDR3 is TGTGCCAGCTCACGCGGGACAGGGGGCTCTGGACAGCCCCAGCATTTT. As protein: CASSRGTGGSGQPQHF. V gene TRBV18 combines with J gene TRBJ1-5; 12 bases fit TRBD1. Trimming took 4 bases from V and 7 from J; bases not matched to a gene: 8. The CDR3 is 16 residues long. Per germline, CDR1 KGHSH and CDR2 LQKENI.

In DNA, the CDR3 is TGTGCCAGCAGCGTAAGCGGGAGGGCGAACACCGGGGAGCTGTTTTTT. Its protein is CASSVSGRANTGELFF. This rearrangement joins TRBV9 to TRBJ2-2, with 10 positions matching TRBD2. Germline V CDR1 and CDR2: SGDLS, YYNGEE. This CDR3 has 16 residues. Trimming cost V 1 base and J 0 bases; bases outside gene matches: 0. The whole variable domain, filled in from reference TRBV9 and TRBJ2-2, reads DSGVTQTPKHLITATGQRVTLRCSPRSGDLSVYWYQQSLDQGLQFLIQYYNGEERAKGNILERFSAQQFPDLHSELNLSSLELGDSALYFCASSVSGRANTGELFFGEGSRLTVL.

The chain combines TRBV6-1 with TRBJ1-4, with a possible D match to TRBD1 (6 bases). This CDR3 comprises 13 residues. The V end was cut by 11 bases, the J end by 8 bases, with 18 bases between. The germline CDR1 and CDR2 sequences are MNHNS and SASEGT. The CDR3 sequence: CALGAAVGEKLFF. The CDR3 DNA reads as TGTGCCCTGGGGGCGGCAGTCGGCGAAAAACTGTTTTTT.

The J gene is TRBJ2-5, the V gene TRBV2; 7 bases align to TRBD1. The trim removed 5 bases at V and 1 base at J, leaving 1 base unmatched. Per germline, CDR1 SNHLY and CDR2 FYNNEI. The CDR3 covers 13 residues. In DNA form, the CDR3 reads TGTGCCAGCAGTAGGGACAGCCAAGAGACCCAGTACTTC. Encoded protein: CASSRDSQETQYF.

V usage is TRBV5-1 and J usage is TRBJ2-7; TRBD2 matches at 9 bases. Per the germline V gene, CDR1 is SGHRS and CDR2 is YFSETQ. With 0 bases clipped from V and 2 bases from J, the junction kept 3 bases outside the gene matches. The CDR3 covers 15 residues. CDR3 DNA sequence: TGCGCCAGCAGCTTGGGGACTAGCGCCCCCTACGAGCAGTACTTC. It is translated as CASSLGTSAPYEQYF.

This chain connects TRBV6-1 to TRBJ2-2; 7 nucleotides agree with TRBD1. Germline CDR1 and CDR2: MNHNS and SASEGT. V shed 2 bases and J 6 bases; nucleotides not matched to a gene: 15. This CDR3 comprises 18 residues. The CDR3 protein is CASSETGQGVGLAGELFF. Here the CDR3 DNA reads TGTGCCAGCAGTGAAACGGGTCAGGGGGTAGGGTTGGCCGGGGAGCTGTTTTTT.

The chain has TRBV5-1 and TRBJ2-2; tentatively, D is TRBD2 (6 bases). The ends were cut back, 4 bases at V and 0 bases at J, with 13 bases in the middle. Germline loops: CDR1 SGHRS, CDR2 YFSETQ. CDR3 length equals 16 residues. The CDR3 loop reads CASSKGGGTNTGELFF. In nucleotides, the CDR3 is TGCGCCAGCAGCAAGGGTGGAGGGACGAACACCGGGGAGCTGTTTTTT.